Below are 25 T cell receptor beta chains sequenced from a single sample in a study of Ad26.COV2.S vaccination and SARS-CoV-2 variants. Some clones are missing from TCRdb's copy, which holds only in-frame ones; the method was immunoSEQ multiplex PCR. In the table there are 400,000 to 450,000 clones, 75% to 95% of which are singletons. Treatment denoted: roughly 20 received Ad26.COV2.S at low or high dose, single or two shots; several received placebo; per-sample allocation not given. Collection of samples fell on day 63 after the first vaccine or placebo injection. Material: peripheral blood, obtained in a trial of Ad26.COV2.S vaccine versus placebo. The receptors stem from a person between 18 and 60 years old who received the Ad26.COV2.S COVID-19 vaccine or a placebo.

This rearrangement joins TRBV5-6 to TRBJ2-7; 7 bases align to TRBD1. V was pared by 6 bases and J by 3 bases, with 15 bases of the junction left unmatched. The CDR3 contains 16 residues. Germline V gives CDR1 SGHDT, CDR2 YYEEEE. This chain's CDR3 is CASNSLRNRGDYEQYF. DNA of the CDR3: TGTGCCAGCAACTCGCTTCGAAACAGGGGCGACTACGAGCAGTACTTC.

The chain recombines TRBV6-5 with TRBJ1-2; the match to TRBD1 covers 12 bases. The CDR3 sequence is 16 residues long. Germline V gene lookup returns CDR1 MNHEY and CDR2 SVGAGI. J lost 8 bases, V lost 0 bases, and 7 bases had no gene match. Here the CDR3 reads CASSYSGTGGAGGYTF. DNA of the CDR3: TGTGCCAGCAGTTACTCTGGGACAGGGGGCGCGGGGGGCTACACCTTC.

V is TRBV6-5 and J is TRBJ1-1, with TRBD1 identical over 11 bases. The CDR3 length is 14 residues. Germline values: CDR1 MNHEY, CDR2 SVGAGI. V lost 6 bases and J lost 6; bases outside the gene matches: 6. CDR3 in DNA: TGTGCCAGCAGGGAGGACAGGGGGCAAGCTGAAGCTTTCTTT. It encodes CASREDRGQAEAFF.

This chain links TRBV2 with TRBJ1-1; D is unresolved. Deletions cut 5 bases from V and 1 base from J, with 11 bases between. Germline V gene sequence: CDR1 SNHLY, CDR2 FYNNEI. The CDR3 is 14 residues long. The CDR3 region has the DNA TGTGCCAGCAGTTTTGGACGGACGAACACTGAAGCTTTCTTT. Amino acids: CASSFGRTNTEAFF.

The chain uses TRBV4-3 and TRBJ2-7; D call uncertain. V was pared by 1 base and J by 3 bases, with 10 bases between. The CDR3 extends over 14 amino acids. Germline V CDR1 and CDR2: LGHNA, YSLEER. CDR3 bases: TGCGCCAGCAGCCAAGTTCTAGGGATCTACGAGCAGTACTTC. Translated, it gives CASSQVLGIYEQYF.

This rearrangement joins TRBV19 to TRBJ1-4, with TRBD1 as a possible D gene (5 bases). Germline loops: CDR1 LNHDA, CDR2 SQIVND (reference sequence). V was clipped by 8 bases and J by 4 bases, with 17 bases between them. The CDR3 loop spans 15 amino acids. The CDR3 DNA reads as TGTGCCAGTCAACCAACAGGCCCTCGTAATGAAAAACTGTTTTTT. Amino acid sequence: CASQPTGPRNEKLFF.

This rearrangement joins TRBV6-2 or TRBV6-3 to TRBJ2-7; D tentatively reads TRBD1 or TRBD2 (6 bases each). Germline V gene lookup returns CDR1 MNHEY and CDR2 SVGEGT. The V end was cut by 6 bases, the J end by 4 bases, with 16 bases between. The CDR3 is made up of 14 amino acids. CDR3 protein: CASSHAGGGYEQYF. CDR3 nucleotide sequence: TGTGCCAGCAGCCACGCCGGGGGCGGGTACGAGCAGTACTTC.

This rearrangement joins TRBV6-5 to TRBJ2-7; D assignment may be TRBD1 or TRBD2 (5 bases each). This CDR3 is 14 amino acids long. The germline V gene has CDR1 MNHEY and CDR2 SVGAGI. The germline V and J ends were trimmed by 5 bases and 6 bases, with 17 bases remaining between them. As DNA, the CDR3 is TGTGCCAGCAGTCGAGGGGAAGGCCATTCCGAGCAGTACTTC. This encodes CASSRGEGHSEQYF.

This chain joins TRBV24-1 and TRBJ2-1; the D gene is possibly TRBD2 (7 bases). The CDR3 extends over 15 amino acids. The V and J ends lost 5 bases and 7 bases respectively, with 17 bases between them. Germline assignment: CDR1 KGHDR and CDR2 SFDVKD. The CDR3 coding sequence is TGTGCCACCAGTGTTGGAGGGAGGGGGGGGAATGAGCAGTTCTTC. Encoded protein: CATSVGGRGGNEQFF.

The rearrangement links TRBV6-2 or TRBV6-3 to TRBJ2-4; D might be TRBD1 or TRBD2, each matching 6 bases. Trimming left V 6 bases short and J 7 bases short, with 13 bases between. The CDR3 totals 13 residues. Germline values: CDR1 MNHEY, CDR2 SVGEGT. CDR3 bases: TGTGCCAGCAGCATTACAGGGAGGAACATTCAGTACTTC. This encodes CASSITGRNIQYF.

The genes are TRBV5-1 and TRBJ2-1, with TRBD2 matching over 7 bases. The length of the CDR3 is 13 residues. Per the germline V gene, CDR1 is SGHRS and CDR2 is YFSETQ. Germline trimming cut 3 bases from V and 7 bases from J; bases unmatched to any gene: 4. CDR3 coding DNA: TGCGCCAGCAGCTCTCTAGCGGTGAATGAGCAGTTCTTC. This encodes CASSSLAVNEQFF. Using reference TRBV5-1 and TRBJ2-1 for the parts outside the CDR3, the full variable domain is KAGVTQTPRYLIKTRGQQVTLSCSPISGHRSVSWYQQTPGQGLQFLFEYFSETQRNKGNFPGRFSGRQFSNSRSEMNVSTLELGDSALYLCASSSLAVNEQFFGPGTRLTVL.

This clone occurred a few times. The chain joins TRBV10-1 to TRBJ1-6; D gene unclear. The CDR3 extends over 10 amino acids. V was shortened by 9 bases and J by 11 bases, with 8 bases between the two germline ends. CDR1 is WNHNN, CDR2 SYGVQD, per germline (reference sequence). For the CDR3, the DNA is TGCGCCAGTCCGGGGACACCCCTCCACTTT. Its translation: CASPGTPLHF.

This sequence joins TRBV19 and TRBJ2-1; tentatively, D is TRBD2 (6 bases). The length of the CDR3 is 16 residues. The germline V gene encodes CDR1 LNHDA and CDR2 SQIVND (reference sequence). V was pared by 3 bases and J by 2 bases, with 14 bases between. The chain's CDR3 is CASSIGREWTYNEQFF. CDR3 sequence (DNA): TGTGCCAGTAGTATTGGGCGGGAATGGACCTACAATGAGCAGTTCTTC. Using reference TRBV19 and TRBJ2-1 for the parts outside the CDR3, the full variable domain is DGGITQSPKYLFRKEGQNVTLSCEQNLNHDAMYWYRQDPGQGLRLIYYSQIVNDFQKGDIAEGYSVSREKKESFPLTVTSAQKNPTAFYLCASSIGREWTYNEQFFGPGTRLTVL.

Regarding this clone: The same CDR3 is also encoded by other DNA sequences in this sample. The chain recombines TRBV28 with TRBJ1-3; D is uncertain. The V and J ends lost 2 bases and 4 bases respectively, with 3 bases between them. Germline values: CDR1 MDHEN, CDR2 SYDVKM. CDR3 length: 12 residues. CDR3 in DNA: TGTGCCAGCAGTTTAGGCGGAAACACCATATATTTT. Translating it yields CASSLGGNTIYF. Using reference TRBV28 and TRBJ1-3 for the parts outside the CDR3, the full variable domain is DVKVTQSSRYLVKRTGEKVFLECVQDMDHENMFWYRQDPGLGLRLIYFSYDVKMKEKGDIPEGYSVSREKKERFSLILESASTNQTSMYLCASSLGGNTIYFGEGSWLTVV.

The chain has TRBV6-5 and TRBJ2-2; 7 bases line up with TRBD1. J lost 0 bases, V lost 6 bases, and 1 base had no gene match. Germline CDR1 reads MNHEY; CDR2 reads SVGAGI. This CDR3 comprises 14 residues. CDR3 protein: CASRQGSNTGELFF. Written as DNA, the CDR3 is TGTGCCAGCAGACAGGGGTCGAACACCGGGGAGCTGTTTTTT.

This CDR3 is CAISGHPGSYEQYF. The DNA for the CDR3 is TGTGCCATCAGTGGACACCCTGGGTCCTACGAGCAGTACTTC. This chain links TRBV10-3 with TRBJ2-7; D not resolved. Germline values: CDR1 ENHRY, CDR2 SYGVKD. Trimming removed 4 bases from V and 1 base from J, with 11 bases in between. This CDR3 region has 14 residues.

V is TRBV11-2 and J is TRBJ2-7; 14 bases match TRBD2. This CDR3 comprises 18 residues. V trimming: 5 bases; J trimming: 2 bases; junction bases outside the gene matches: 11. Per the germline V gene, CDR1 is SGHAT and CDR2 is FQNNGV. The CDR3 coding sequence is TGTGCCAGCAGCCAAAAAGGGACTAGCGGGAGAAGGACCTACGAGCAGTACTTC. This codes for CASSQKGTSGRRTYEQYF.

This rearrangement joins TRBV11-2 to TRBJ1-1; no clear D. V was trimmed by 5 bases and J by 5 bases, leaving 12 bases between them. CDR1 SGHAT and CDR2 FQNNGV come from the germline V gene. The CDR3 length is 13 residues. CDR3 DNA: TGTGCCAGCAGCCCCGACGGCGGTACTGAAGCTTTCTTT. This sequence encodes CASSPDGGTEAFF.

The J gene is TRBJ2-5, the V gene TRBV27; D remains unclear. The germline V gene has CDR1 MNHEY and CDR2 SMNVEV (reference sequence). This CDR3 spans 12 amino acids. Trimming took 4 bases from V and 7 from J, leaving 10 bases between them. The chain's CDR3 is CASSSRLGTQYF. The CDR3 DNA is TGTGCCAGCAGTTCCCGTTTGGGGACCCAGTACTTC.

The CDR3, as DNA: TGTGCCAGCTCACCAACTCATACTAGGGTGGATGAGCAGTTCTTC. It encodes CASSPTHTRVDEQFF. The chain carries TRBV18 and TRBJ2-1; TRBD2 is a possible D gene (5 bases). CDR1 is KGHSH and CDR2 is LQKENI in the germline V gene. V was pared by 2 bases and J by 8 bases, with 16 bases between. This CDR3 has 15 residues.

The V call is TRBV5-6, the J call TRBJ2-7; D unclear. This CDR3 is built from 13 residues. Per the germline V gene, CDR1 is SGHDT and CDR2 is YYEEEE. With 3 bases removed from V and 6 bases from J, the gap between germline ends came to 13 bases. CDR3 region: CASSSTFGREQYF. As DNA, the CDR3 is TGTGCCAGCAGCTCCACTTTCGGCCGCGAGCAGTACTTC.

The V call is TRBV7-9, the J call TRBJ2-7; TRBD1 matches at 7 bases. The CDR3 runs 13 residues. Germline values: CDR1 SEHNR, CDR2 FQNEAQ (reference sequence). J was trimmed by 2 bases and V by 3 bases; bases with no gene match: 1. The chain's CDR3 is CASSFGTAYEQYF. CDR3 in DNA: TGTGCCAGCAGCTTCGGGACAGCCTACGAGCAGTACTTC.

This clone was picked up a small number of times. J is TRBJ1-5 and V is TRBV6-2 or TRBV6-3; the D is unclear. From germline, CDR1 is MNHEY and CDR2 SVGEGT. Trimming pared 2 bases from V and 3 bases from J, leaving 11 bases between. The CDR3 consists of 15 residues. CDR3 in amino acids: CASSYGNGVNQPQHF. The DNA of the CDR3 is TGTGCCAGCAGTTACGGAAACGGGGTCAATCAGCCCCAGCATTTT.

This clone was seen only once. This chain links TRBV5-4 with TRBJ2-5; the match to TRBD2 covers 15 bases. The germline CDR1 and CDR2 sequences are SGHNT and YYREEE (reference sequence). Trimming at V came to 4 bases and at J to 5 bases, leaving 6 bases not matched to a gene. CDR3 length: 16 amino acids. CDR3 loop: CASSPGLAGGPETQYF. For the CDR3, the DNA is TGTGCCAGCAGCCCCGGACTAGCGGGAGGGCCCGAGACCCAGTACTTC.

V and J are TRBV10-2 and TRBJ1-1; D is ambiguous. CDR1 is WSHSY and CDR2 is SAAADI in the germline V gene. This CDR3 is 12 amino acids long. Trimming left V 5 bases short and J 3 bases short, with 7 bases between. In nucleotides, the CDR3 is TGCGCCAGCAGTAGAAAAGACACTGAAGCTTTCTTT. The encoded protein is CASSRKDTEAFF.